These 16 T cell receptor beta chains originate from one sample sequenced in a study of T cell changes during pregnancy in multiple sclerosis. Assay: immunoSEQ multiplex PCR; the TCRdb copy retains only in-frame clones and omits some. The table shows about 36,000 clones, with over 75% occurring only once. The specimen was CD8+ T cells from peripheral blood mononuclear cells, collected in the third trimester of pregnancy. The receptor set was obtained from a female donor with multiple sclerosis, enrolled in a pregnancy study.

The J gene is TRBJ2-7, the V gene TRBV27; TRBD2 agrees at 7 bases. With V trimmed by 8 bases and J by 2 bases, 9 bases remained unmatched. The CDR3 spans 14 residues. From germline, CDR1 is MNHEY and CDR2 SMNVEV (reference sequence). CDR3 bases: TGTGCCAGCGCATGGCGGGAGAAGACCTACGAGCAGTACTTC. This sequence encodes CASAWREKTYEQYF.

Details on this clone: The likely explanation is a read error, given a far larger clone one base away. The genes are TRBV2 and TRBJ1-2; 10 bases map to TRBD1. The CDR3 extends over 14 amino acids. The trim removed 5 bases at V and 2 bases at J, leaving 2 bases unmatched. CDR1 is SNHLY and CDR2 is FYNNEI in the germline V gene. The CDR3 DNA sequence: TGTGCCAGCAGTTCGGGACAGGGGAACTATGGCTACACCTTC. It codes for CASSSGQGNYGYTF.

This clone occurred once. CDR3 residues: CASSQQTGVSYNSPLHF. The CDR3 coding sequence is TGTGCCAGCAGCCAACAAACAGGGGTCTCCTATAATTCACCCCTCCACTTT. The gene calls are TRBV4-2 and TRBJ1-6; TRBD1 matches 7 bases. The length of the CDR3 is 17 residues. Germline V gives CDR1 LGHNA, CDR2 YNFKEQ. V lost 2 bases to trimming and J lost 0 bases; unmatched junction nucleotides: 4.

This chain uses TRBV9 with TRBJ2-7; 14 bases fit TRBD2. This CDR3 is 19 amino acids long. CDR1 is SGDLS, CDR2 YYNGEE, per germline. Losses at the gene ends were 4 bases for V and 3 bases for J; bases not matched to a gene: 15. The CDR3 spells CASSPQPGLAGVSFYEQYF. The CDR3 region has the DNA TGTGCCAGCAGCCCCCAACCGGGACTAGCGGGAGTCAGTTTCTACGAGCAGTACTTC.

The gene calls are TRBV7-6 and TRBJ2-7, with 9 bases aligning to TRBD2. This CDR3 spans 14 amino acids. V lost 3 bases and J lost 5; bases outside the gene matches: 5. Germline V CDR1 and CDR2: SGHVS, FNYEAQ. The CDR3 here is CASSFLAGPNEQYF. The CDR3, as DNA: TGTGCCAGCAGCTTTCTAGCGGGACCGAACGAGCAGTACTTC.

This chain uses TRBV2 with TRBJ1-2, with 7 bases fitting TRBD1. The CDR3 runs 12 residues. J was trimmed by 5 bases and V by 3 bases; bases with no gene match: 0. Germline assignment: CDR1 SNHLY and CDR2 FYNNEI. The CDR3 protein is CASSDRGYGYTF. The DNA of the CDR3 is TGTGCCAGCAGTGACAGGGGGTATGGCTACACCTTC.

In this sample, this clone turned up a few times. This chain joins TRBV9 and TRBJ2-7; 9 bases are shared with TRBD1. CDR3 length equals 15 residues. J gave up 2 bases and V 0 bases, and 3 bases lay outside the gene matches. Germline loops: CDR1 SGDLS, CDR2 YYNGEE. The CDR3 DNA reads as TGTGCCAGCAGCGTAGCGACAGGGGGAACCTACGAGCAGTACTTC. This gives the protein CASSVATGGTYEQYF. Together with reference TRBV9 and TRBJ2-7, the CDR3 gives the full variable domain: DSGVTQTPKHLITATGQRVTLRCSPRSGDLSVYWYQQSLDQGLQFLIQYYNGEERAKGNILERFSAQQFPDLHSELNLSSLELGDSALYFCASSVATGGTYEQYFGPGTRLTVT.

The CDR3 region is CASSHAGDRAYGYTF. CDR3 DNA: TGTGCCAGCAGCCATGCCGGCGACAGGGCCTATGGCTACACCTTC. The chain joins TRBV7-8 to TRBJ1-2, with 7 bases identical to TRBD1. The germline gives CDR1 SGHVS, CDR2 FQNEAQ. Trimming removed 5 bases from V and 4 bases from J; junction bases left unmatched: 10. The CDR3 totals 15 residues.

This clone was observed a handful of times. Other DNA sequences in this sample translate to the same CDR3. The chain is built from TRBV29-1 and TRBJ2-7; D remains ambiguous. CDR1 is SQVTM, CDR2 ANQGSEA, per germline. The CDR3 loop spans 12 amino acids. The germline V and J ends were trimmed by 3 bases and 3 bases, with 9 bases remaining between them. The CDR3 loop is CSVEVADYEQYF. The CDR3 coding sequence is TGCAGCGTTGAGGTGGCGGACTACGAGCAGTACTTC.

The genes are TRBV2 and TRBJ2-1; D is possibly TRBD2 (5 bases). V lost 8 bases to trimming and J lost 7 bases, with 18 bases between them. This CDR3 region has 14 residues. Germline CDR1 and CDR2: SNHLY and FYNNEI. The CDR3 DNA is TGTGCCAGCCTTGAGAGGGTCTATGCAAATGAGCAGTTCTTC. Its translation is CASLERVYANEQFF.

The chain combines TRBV7-3 with TRBJ2-5; 7 bases align to TRBD1. The CDR3 length is 16 residues. The V and J ends lost 5 bases and 0 bases, in that order; junction bases with no gene match: 9. The germline V gene has CDR1 SGHTA and CDR2 FQGTGA. The CDR3 loop reads CASSPGQDSYQETQYF. The DNA of the CDR3 is TGTGCCAGCAGCCCTGGACAGGACTCGTACCAAGAGACCCAGTACTTC.

J is TRBJ2-7 and V is TRBV9; D not resolved. V was shortened by 0 bases and J by 5 bases, with 6 bases between the two germline ends. Germline V lookup: CDR1 SGDLS, CDR2 YYNGEE. CDR3 length: 12 residues. The DNA for the CDR3 is TGTGCCAGCAGCGTAGAATCCAACGAGCAGTACTTC. Residues: CASSVESNEQYF.

This sequence joins TRBV9 and TRBJ1-3; D call uncertain. Trimming took off 0 bases at V and 1 base at J, with 11 bases between the two ends. The CDR3 has 16 amino acids. Germline V gene lookup returns CDR1 SGDLS and CDR2 YYNGEE. The CDR3 coding sequence is TGTGCCAGCAGCGTAGACGGGGTAATTTCTGGAAACACCATATATTTT. Protein product: CASSVDGVISGNTIYF.

This chain joins TRBV19 and TRBJ1-2, with TRBD1 matching over 8 bases. Germline CDR1 LNHDA, CDR2 SQIVND (reference sequence). The CDR3 contains 14 residues. Losses at the gene ends were 6 bases for V and 4 bases for J; bases not matched to a gene: 7. This CDR3 reads CASRWTGLSYGYTF. CDR3 DNA: TGTGCCAGTAGATGGACAGGGCTGAGCTATGGCTACACCTTC.

The chain uses TRBV27 and TRBJ1-1, with D unresolved. Looked up from germline, CDR1 is MNHEY and CDR2 is SMNVEV (reference sequence). Trimming left V 0 bases short and J 7 bases short, with 9 bases between. The CDR3 totals 13 residues. The CDR3 region has the DNA TGTGCCAGCAGTTTATCGGGTAGGAGTGAAGCTTTCTTT. Amino acid sequence: CASSLSGRSEAFF.

This clone is a singleton in its sample. The J gene is TRBJ2-3, the V gene TRBV6-1; possible D gene TRBD1, 5 bases. The germline V gene has CDR1 MNHNS and CDR2 SASEGT. The CDR3 has 14 amino acids. V was shortened by 3 bases and J by 8 bases, with 15 bases between the two germline ends. As DNA, the CDR3 is TGTGCCAGCAGTGACTCGGCGGATAGGGGTACGCAGTATTTT. Translating it yields CASSDSADRGTQYF.